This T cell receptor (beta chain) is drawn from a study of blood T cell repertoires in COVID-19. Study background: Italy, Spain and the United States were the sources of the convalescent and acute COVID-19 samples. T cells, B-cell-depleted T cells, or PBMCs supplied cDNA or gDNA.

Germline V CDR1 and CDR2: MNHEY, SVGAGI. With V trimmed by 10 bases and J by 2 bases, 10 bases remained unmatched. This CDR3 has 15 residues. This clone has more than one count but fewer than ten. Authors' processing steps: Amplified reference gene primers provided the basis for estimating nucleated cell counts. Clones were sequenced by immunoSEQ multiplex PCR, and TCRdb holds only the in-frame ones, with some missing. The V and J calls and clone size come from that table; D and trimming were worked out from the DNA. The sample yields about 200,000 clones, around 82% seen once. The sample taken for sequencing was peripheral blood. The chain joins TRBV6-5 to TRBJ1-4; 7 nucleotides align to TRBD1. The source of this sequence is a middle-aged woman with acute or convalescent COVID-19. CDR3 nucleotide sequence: TGTGCCATTCTAAGAGGGGGCTTGACTAATGAAAAACTGTTTTTT. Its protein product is CAILRGGLTNEKLFF.